This TCR beta chain was recovered during a study of T cells in Graves' hyperthyroidism and ophthalmopathy. Study observations and caveats: Ophthalmopathy, as predicted by the model, came a median about seven months after the prediction.

Researchers amplified the TCR beta CDR3 regions from RNA transcripts. The HTBI primer set drove a first-round RT-PCR of the TCR CDR3. One entry per CDR3 protein results from TCRdb running MiXCR on the multiplex PCR reads. Of fewer than 600,000 distinct CDR3 sequences listed, 12% to 15% are singletons. The PBMCs studied were ones that came from 10 ml fresh peripheral blood. This clonotype has a count of ten or more. The antigen is undetermined. The germline V and J ends were trimmed by 4 bases and 0 bases, with 4 bases remaining between them. The CDR3 sequence is 12 residues long. Germline V gene data show CDR1 as GTSNPN and CDR2 as SVGIG (reference sequence).

This clonotype was sampled from a middle-aged woman with Graves' hyperthyroidism. The sequencing input was blood. The J gene is TRBJ1-3, the V gene TRBV30, with unresolved D. In nucleotides, the CDR3 is TGTGCCTGGACGGGCTCTGGAAACACCATATATTTT. Translating gives CAWTGSGNTIYF.